This T cell receptor beta chain was documented in a study of blood T cell repertoires in COVID-19. The assay was immunoSEQ multiplex PCR, and TCRdb's table has in-frame clones only and misses some. The repertoire consists of just over 80,000 clones, with approximately 90% occurring once and the leading ten covering under 1.5%. V lost 0 bases and J 2 bases, leaving 11 bases between the germline ends. Germline loops: CDR1 SGHRS, CDR2 YFSETQ. The CDR3 is made up of 15 amino acids. The sample consisted of PBMCs or T cells enriched from blood (not recorded which). This sequence was found in a woman between 50 and 59 years old with acute COVID-19. The V and J genes are TRBV5-1 and TRBJ1-1; maybe TRBD1 (6 bases). The CDR3 region has the DNA TGCGCCAGCAGCTTGGAGGGCAGGGGAAACACTGAAGCTTTCTTT. Translation gives CASSLEGRGNTEAFF.